These 22 T cell receptor beta chains came from one sample sequenced in a study of OX40 agonist ivuxolimab in advanced cancers. Sequenced by immunoSEQ multiplex PCR; TCRdb stores in-frame clones only, minus some. The profile shows approximately 11,000 clones, about 89% of them singletons. Material: CD4+ or CD8+ T cells sorted from blood, obtained in a trial of the OX40 agonist ivuxolimab. These TCRs come from an adult with an advanced solid tumor such as melanoma, head and neck, liver or kidney cancer.

This clone was counted between two and nine times. V and J are TRBV19 and TRBJ2-7; a possible D gene is TRBD2 (6 bases). Germline V gene data show CDR1 as LNHDA and CDR2 as SQIVND (reference sequence). V was cut by 4 bases and J by 0 bases, with 10 bases left in between. CDR3 length equals 14 residues. CDR3 nucleotides: TGTGCCAGTAGTACGAGCGGGTCCTCCTACGAGCAGTACTTC. Translating it yields CASSTSGSSYEQYF.

The chain has TRBV27 and TRBJ2-3; 11 nucleotides line up with TRBD2. Germline V gene data show CDR1 as MNHEY and CDR2 as SMNVEV (reference sequence). With 5 bases clipped from V and 0 bases from J, the junction kept 7 bases outside the gene matches. This CDR3 is built from 17 residues. The CDR3 region is CASSSLAGGQSTDTQYF. In DNA form, the CDR3 reads TGTGCCAGCAGTAGTCTAGCGGGAGGCCAGAGCACAGATACGCAGTATTTT.

The CDR3 DNA is TGCGCCAGCAGCCAAGACAGGGAAGAGACCCAGTACTTC. Translation: CASSQDREETQYF. The chain has TRBV4-1 and TRBJ2-5, with a possible D match to TRBD1 (5 bases). Trimming stripped 0 bases from V and 3 bases from J, with 5 bases between. CDR1 and CDR2 (germline): MGHRA, YSYEKL. This CDR3 has 13 residues.

The J gene is TRBJ1-1, the V gene TRBV7-3; a possible D gene is TRBD1 (5 bases). The length of the CDR3 is 14 residues. V was pared by 2 bases and J by 5 bases, with 12 bases between. The germline CDR1 and CDR2 sequences are SGHTA and FQGTGA. The DNA for the CDR3 is TGTGCCAGCAGCTTAGCAGGGTTGGGAACTGAAGCTTTCTTT. Translating it yields CASSLAGLGTEAFF.

The chain uses TRBV29-1 and TRBJ2-5; possible D gene TRBD1, 6 bases. CDR1 SQVTM and CDR2 ANQGSEA come from the germline V gene. CDR3 length equals 11 residues. V gave up 3 bases and J gave up 6 bases, with 8 bases separating them. In DNA form, the CDR3 reads TGCAGCGTTGAGGGACATCAGACCCAGTACTTC. The encoded protein is CSVEGHQTQYF.

The chain employs TRBV7-9 and TRBJ2-1, with 13 bases that match TRBD2. This CDR3 is built from 15 residues. The germline V gene has CDR1 SEHNR and CDR2 FQNEAQ (reference sequence). The V gene end was trimmed by 5 bases and the J gene end by 10 bases; junction bases not matched to a gene: 8. CDR3 in amino acids: CASSPTSGRRWEQFF. The DNA for the CDR3 is TGTGCCAGCAGCCCGACTAGCGGGAGGCGCTGGGAGCAGTTCTTC.

The CDR3 DNA follows: TGTGCCAGCAGTGGGCGGACAGGACCTTCCTATGGCTACACCTTC. It codes for CASSGRTGPSYGYTF. The rearrangement joins TRBV27 to TRBJ1-2; 7 nucleotides align to TRBD1. Germline CDR1 is MNHEY and CDR2 is SMNVEV (reference sequence). The CDR3 consists of 15 residues. The J segment lost 4 bases and the V segment lost 5 bases, leaving 10 bases of the junction unmatched.

This clone was observed a handful of times. The V gene is TRBV6-4, the J gene TRBJ1-5; 10 positions agree with TRBD1. Looked up from germline, CDR1 is MRHNA and CDR2 is SNTAGT. The length of the CDR3 is 12 residues. CDR3 loop: CTRDRGSQPQHF. The CDR3 DNA reads TGTACCCGGGACAGGGGCAGTCAGCCCCAGCATTTT.

This chain joins TRBV28 and TRBJ2-7; TRBD1 matches at 8 bases. The germline V gene encodes CDR1 MDHEN and CDR2 SYDVKM. V lost 2 bases and J lost 3; bases outside the gene matches: 3. This CDR3 region has 14 residues. CDR3 in amino acids: CASSLGTGGYEQYF. CDR3 DNA sequence: TGTGCCAGCAGTTTAGGAACAGGGGGCTACGAGCAGTACTTC.

In nucleotides, the CDR3 is TGTGCCAGTAGTGAGGGCGGCTCCTACGAGCAGTACTTC. Amino acid sequence: CASSEGGSYEQYF. V and J are TRBV19 and TRBJ2-7; D possibly corresponds to TRBD2 (5 bases). The germline V gene has CDR1 LNHDA and CDR2 SQIVND (reference sequence). The length of the CDR3 is 13 residues. Trimming cost V 5 bases and J 0 bases, with 8 bases left between them.

This sequence joins TRBV19 and TRBJ2-7; tentatively, D is TRBD2 (6 bases). V lost 4 bases and J 2 bases, leaving 9 bases between the germline ends. Germline V gene data show CDR1 as LNHDA and CDR2 as SQIVND (reference sequence). This CDR3 is built from 13 residues. The CDR3 sequence: CASSTGLAYEQYF. The CDR3 bases are TGTGCCAGTAGTACGGGACTGGCCTACGAGCAGTACTTC.

This chain links TRBV7-9 with TRBJ2-1; 9 bases are a match to TRBD2. CDR3 length: 17 residues. J was trimmed by 9 bases and V by 4 bases; bases with no gene match: 16. Germline V CDR1 and CDR2: SEHNR, FQNEAQ (reference sequence). CDR3 in amino acids: CASSSTTSGDPWGEQFF. CDR3 coding DNA: TGTGCCAGCAGCTCCACGACTAGCGGAGACCCCTGGGGTGAGCAGTTCTTC.

This clone was recorded once. This rearrangement joins TRBV28 to TRBJ2-7, with a tentative D call TRBD2 (5 bases). This CDR3 spans 13 amino acids. Germline V gene sequence: CDR1 MDHEN, CDR2 SYDVKM. V was trimmed by 3 bases and J by 4 bases, leaving 10 bases between them. This CDR3 reads CASSFGVRYEQYF. CDR3 bases: TGTGCCAGCAGTTTCGGGGTCCGGTACGAGCAGTACTTC. The complete variable domain, with remaining parts taken from reference TRBV28 and TRBJ2-7, reads DVKVTQSSRYLVKRTGEKVFLECVQDMDHENMFWYRQDPGLGLRLIYFSYDVKMKEKGDIPEGYSVSREKKERFSLILESASTNQTSMYLCASSFGVRYEQYFGPGTRLTVT.

The chain links TRBV14 to TRBJ1-1; D remains unclear. Germline CDR1 and CDR2: SGHDN and FVKESK. Deletions cut 1 base from V and 1 base from J, with 10 bases between. The CDR3 totals 15 residues. The CDR3 sequence: CASSQVGRRNTEAFF. Here the CDR3 DNA reads TGTGCCAGCAGCCAAGTAGGGAGGAGGAACACTGAAGCTTTCTTT.

In this sample, this clone turned up a few times. The chain has TRBV7-9 and TRBJ1-1; 7 nucleotides match TRBD1. Germline V gene data show CDR1 as SEHNR and CDR2 as FQNEAQ (reference sequence). J gave up 1 base and V 0 bases, and 5 bases lay outside the gene matches. This CDR3 comprises 16 residues. The CDR3 protein is CASSLALGTANTEAFF. For the CDR3, the DNA is TGTGCCAGCAGCTTAGCGTTGGGGACAGCGAACACTGAAGCTTTCTTT.

CDR3 bases: TGTGCCACCAAAAGGGAACAGGGGGGATTCGAGCAGTACTTC. Its translation: CATKREQGGFEQYF. The chain links TRBV28 to TRBJ2-7; 8 bases agree with TRBD1. Trimming at V came to 10 bases and at J to 6 bases, leaving 14 bases not matched to a gene. CDR3 length: 14 amino acids. Germline loops: CDR1 MDHEN, CDR2 SYDVKM.

The chain carries TRBV27 and TRBJ1-2; perhaps TRBD1 as D (5 bases). The V and J ends lost 3 bases and 1 base respectively, with 9 bases between them. The CDR3 runs to 14 residues. CDR1 and CDR2 from the germline V gene are MNHEY and SMNVEV (reference sequence). For the CDR3, the DNA is TGTGCCAGCAGTTTCGGGCAGGGTAACTATGGCTACACCTTC. This sequence encodes CASSFGQGNYGYTF.

The CDR3 loop reads CASSHSRDSWNTGELFF. Here the CDR3 DNA reads TGCGCCAGCAGCCACAGTAGGGACTCCTGGAACACCGGGGAGCTGTTTTTT. V gene TRBV4-1 combines with J gene TRBJ2-2, with D tentatively TRBD2 (6 bases). Germline CDR1 reads MGHRA; CDR2 reads YSYEKL. With 3 bases removed from V and 1 base from J, the gap between germline ends came to 15 bases. The CDR3 totals 17 residues.

V gene TRBV7-6 combines with J gene TRBJ2-1, with 9 positions matching TRBD2. V lost 1 base and J lost 5; bases outside the gene matches: 9. CDR3 length: 17 residues. Germline V CDR1 and CDR2: SGHVS, FNYEAQ. The CDR3 sequence: CASSLEQGLALDNEQFF. For the CDR3, the DNA is TGTGCCAGCAGCTTAGAACAGGGACTAGCTCTCGACAATGAGCAGTTCTTC.

The rearrangement joins TRBV19 to TRBJ2-7, with D tentatively TRBD1 (5 bases). The CDR3 sequence is 13 residues long. Germline V gene data show CDR1 as LNHDA and CDR2 as SQIVND (reference sequence). V was cut by 5 bases and J by 3 bases, with 11 bases left in between. The DNA for the CDR3 is TGTGCCAGTAGTTACAGGTTGGGCTACGAGCAGTACTTC. Protein product: CASSYRLGYEQYF.

This clone appeared once. The J gene is TRBJ2-1, the V gene TRBV9, with TRBD2 matching over 7 bases. After removal of 3 bases from V and 2 bases from J, the junction contained 2 bases not matched to a gene. Germline values: CDR1 SGDLS, CDR2 YYNGEE. The CDR3 runs 14 residues. The CDR3 protein is CASSAGLAYNEQFF. The CDR3 DNA reads as TGTGCCAGCAGCGCCGGACTAGCCTACAATGAGCAGTTCTTC.

The chain couples TRBV2 to TRBJ2-7; no reliable D call. The V end lost 8 bases, the J end lost 6 bases, and 14 bases lay between the germline ends. CDR3 length: 12 residues. Germline-derived CDR1 and CDR2 are SNHLY and FYNNEI. The CDR3 is CASRVGFSEQYF. The CDR3 bases are TGTGCCAGCCGTGTCGGGTTCTCCGAGCAGTACTTC.